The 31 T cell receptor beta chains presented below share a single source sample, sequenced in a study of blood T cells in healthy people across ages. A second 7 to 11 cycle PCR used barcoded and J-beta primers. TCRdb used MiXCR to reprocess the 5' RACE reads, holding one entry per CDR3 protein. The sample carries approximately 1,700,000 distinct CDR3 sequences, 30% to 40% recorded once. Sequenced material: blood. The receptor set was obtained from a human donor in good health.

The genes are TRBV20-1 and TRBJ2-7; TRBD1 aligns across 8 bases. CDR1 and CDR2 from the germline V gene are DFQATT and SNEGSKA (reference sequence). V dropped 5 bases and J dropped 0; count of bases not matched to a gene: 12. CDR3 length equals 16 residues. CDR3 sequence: CSAATPLQGDSYEQYF. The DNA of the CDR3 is TGCAGTGCTGCCACTCCTTTACAGGGGGACTCCTACGAGCAGTACTTC.

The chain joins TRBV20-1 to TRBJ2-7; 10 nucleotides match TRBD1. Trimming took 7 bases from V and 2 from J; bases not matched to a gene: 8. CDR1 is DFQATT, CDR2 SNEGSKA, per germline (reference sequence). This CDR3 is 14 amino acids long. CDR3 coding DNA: TGCAGTGTTACCGGGACAGGGGCTACCTACGAGCAGTACTTC. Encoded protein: CSVTGTGATYEQYF.

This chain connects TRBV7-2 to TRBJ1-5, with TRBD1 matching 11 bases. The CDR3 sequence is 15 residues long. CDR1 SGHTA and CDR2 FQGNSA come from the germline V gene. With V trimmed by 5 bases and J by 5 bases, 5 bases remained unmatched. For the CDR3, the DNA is TGTGCCAGCAGCCCCGGGACAGGGGGAGATCAGCCCCAGCATTTT. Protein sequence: CASSPGTGGDQPQHF.

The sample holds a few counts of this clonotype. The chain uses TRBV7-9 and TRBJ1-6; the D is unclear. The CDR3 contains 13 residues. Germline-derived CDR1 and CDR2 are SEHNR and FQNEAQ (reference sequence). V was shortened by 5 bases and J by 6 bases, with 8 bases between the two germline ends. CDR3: CASSLTSNSPLHF. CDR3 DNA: TGTGCCAGCAGCCTTACAAGTAATTCACCCCTCCACTTT. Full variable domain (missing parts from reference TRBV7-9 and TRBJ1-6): DTGVSQNPRHKITKRGQNVTFRCDPISEHNRLYWYRQTLGQGPEFLTYFQNEAQLEKSRLLSDRFSAERPKGSFSTLEIQRTEQGDSAMYLCASSLTSNSPLHFGNGTRLTVT.

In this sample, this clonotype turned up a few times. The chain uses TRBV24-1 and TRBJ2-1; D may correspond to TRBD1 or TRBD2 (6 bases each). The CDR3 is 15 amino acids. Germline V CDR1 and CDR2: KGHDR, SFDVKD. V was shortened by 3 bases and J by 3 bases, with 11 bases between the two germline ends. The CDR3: CATSDRGTHYNEQFF. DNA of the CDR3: TGTGCCACCAGTGATCGCGGGACACACTACAATGAGCAGTTCTTC.

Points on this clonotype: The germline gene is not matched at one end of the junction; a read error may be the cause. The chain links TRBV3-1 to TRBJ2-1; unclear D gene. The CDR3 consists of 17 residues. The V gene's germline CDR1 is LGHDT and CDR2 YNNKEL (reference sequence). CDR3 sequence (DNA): TGCGCCAGCAGCCAACTGCTAGGGTCGAGCTCCTACAATGAGCAGTTCTTC. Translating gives CASSQLLGSSSYNEQFF.

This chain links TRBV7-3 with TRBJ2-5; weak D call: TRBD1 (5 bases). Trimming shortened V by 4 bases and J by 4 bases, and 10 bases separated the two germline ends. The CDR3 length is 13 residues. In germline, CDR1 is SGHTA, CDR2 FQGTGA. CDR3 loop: CASSSLGAETQYF. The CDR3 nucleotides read TGTGCCAGCAGCTCCCTTGGGGCAGAGACCCAGTACTTC.

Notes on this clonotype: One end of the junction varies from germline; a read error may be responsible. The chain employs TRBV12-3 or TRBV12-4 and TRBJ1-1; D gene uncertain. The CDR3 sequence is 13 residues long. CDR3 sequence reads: CASSFGGNAEAFF. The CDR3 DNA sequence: TGTGCCAGCAGTTTTGGTGGGAACGCTGAAGCTTTCTTT.

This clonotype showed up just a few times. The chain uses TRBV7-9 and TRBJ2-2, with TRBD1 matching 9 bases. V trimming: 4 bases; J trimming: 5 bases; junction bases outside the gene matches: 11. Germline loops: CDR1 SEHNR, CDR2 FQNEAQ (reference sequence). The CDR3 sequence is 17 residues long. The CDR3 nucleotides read TGTGCCAGCAGCTATGACCCAGGACAGGGGAAAACCGGGGAGCTGTTTTTT. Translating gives CASSYDPGQGKTGELFF.

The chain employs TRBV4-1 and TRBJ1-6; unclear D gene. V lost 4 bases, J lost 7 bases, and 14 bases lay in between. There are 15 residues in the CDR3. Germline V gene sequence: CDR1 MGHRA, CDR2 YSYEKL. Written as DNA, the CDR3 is TGCGCCAGCAGCCCACCTCTCGGGAGAAATTCACCCCTCCACTTT. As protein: CASSPPLGRNSPLHF.

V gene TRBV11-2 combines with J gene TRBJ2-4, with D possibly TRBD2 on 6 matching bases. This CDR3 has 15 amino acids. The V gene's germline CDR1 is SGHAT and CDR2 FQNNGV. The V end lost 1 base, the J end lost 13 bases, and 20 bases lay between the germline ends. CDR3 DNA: TGTGCCAGCAGCTTAGGTCCGACTGCCCGTCGGGAGCAGTACTTC. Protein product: CASSLGPTARREQYF.

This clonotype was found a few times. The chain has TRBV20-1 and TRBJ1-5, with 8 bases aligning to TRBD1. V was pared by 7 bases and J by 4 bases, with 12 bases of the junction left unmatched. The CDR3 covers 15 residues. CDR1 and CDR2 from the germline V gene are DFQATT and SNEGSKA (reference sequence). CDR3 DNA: TGCAGTGGCCTTCCCAAAACAGGGGGGAATCAGCCCCAGCATTTT. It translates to CSGLPKTGGNQPQHF.

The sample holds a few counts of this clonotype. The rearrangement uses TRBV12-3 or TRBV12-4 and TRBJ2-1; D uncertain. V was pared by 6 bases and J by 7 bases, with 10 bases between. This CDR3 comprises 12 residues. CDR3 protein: CASSEFGNEQFF. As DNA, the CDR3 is TGTGCCAGCAGCGAATTTGGGAATGAGCAGTTCTTC.

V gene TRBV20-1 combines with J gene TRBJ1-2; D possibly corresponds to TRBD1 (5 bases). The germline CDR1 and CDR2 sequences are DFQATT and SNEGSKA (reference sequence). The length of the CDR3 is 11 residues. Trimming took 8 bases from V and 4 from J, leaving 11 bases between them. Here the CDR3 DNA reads TGCAGTTCAGACAGAGTCTATGGCTACACCTTC. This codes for CSSDRVYGYTF.

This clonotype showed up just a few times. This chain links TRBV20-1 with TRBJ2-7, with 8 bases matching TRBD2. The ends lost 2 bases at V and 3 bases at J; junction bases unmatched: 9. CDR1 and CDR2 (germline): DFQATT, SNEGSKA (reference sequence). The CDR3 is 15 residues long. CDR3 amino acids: CSARNRAGGDYEQYF. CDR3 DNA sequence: TGCAGTGCTAGAAATAGGGCGGGGGGAGACTACGAGCAGTACTTC.

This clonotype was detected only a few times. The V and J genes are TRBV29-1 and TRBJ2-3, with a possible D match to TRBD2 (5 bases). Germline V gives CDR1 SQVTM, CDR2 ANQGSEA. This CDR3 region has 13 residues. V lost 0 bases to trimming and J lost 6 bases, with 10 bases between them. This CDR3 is CSVEEDSRDTQYF. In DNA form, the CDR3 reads TGCAGCGTTGAAGAGGACTCCCGGGATACGCAGTATTTT.

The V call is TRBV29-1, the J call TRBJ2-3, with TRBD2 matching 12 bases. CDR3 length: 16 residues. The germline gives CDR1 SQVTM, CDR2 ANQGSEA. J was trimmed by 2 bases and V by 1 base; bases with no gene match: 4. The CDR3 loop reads CSVEARTSGATDTQYF. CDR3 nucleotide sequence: TGCAGCGTTGAAGCGAGGACTAGCGGGGCCACAGATACGCAGTATTTT.

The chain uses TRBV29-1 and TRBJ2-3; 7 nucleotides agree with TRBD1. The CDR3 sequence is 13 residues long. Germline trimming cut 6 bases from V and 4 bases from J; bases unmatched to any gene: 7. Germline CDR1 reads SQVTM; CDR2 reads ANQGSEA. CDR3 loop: CSVVTGVSDTQYF. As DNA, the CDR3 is TGCAGCGTCGTAACAGGGGTCTCAGATACGCAGTATTTT.

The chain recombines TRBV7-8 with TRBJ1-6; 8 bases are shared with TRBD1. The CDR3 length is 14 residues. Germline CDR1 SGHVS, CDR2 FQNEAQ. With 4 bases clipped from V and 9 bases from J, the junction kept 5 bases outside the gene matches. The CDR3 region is CASSYGQGGSPLHF. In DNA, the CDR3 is TGTGCCAGCAGCTACGGACAGGGAGGTTCACCCCTCCACTTT.

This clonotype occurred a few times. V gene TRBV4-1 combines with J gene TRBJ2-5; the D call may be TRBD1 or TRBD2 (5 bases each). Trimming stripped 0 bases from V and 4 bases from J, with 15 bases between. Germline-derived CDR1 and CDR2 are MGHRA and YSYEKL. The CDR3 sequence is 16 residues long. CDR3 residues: CASSQEGEGTRETQYF. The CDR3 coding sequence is TGCGCCAGCAGCCAAGAGGGAGAGGGGACCAGAGAGACCCAGTACTTC.

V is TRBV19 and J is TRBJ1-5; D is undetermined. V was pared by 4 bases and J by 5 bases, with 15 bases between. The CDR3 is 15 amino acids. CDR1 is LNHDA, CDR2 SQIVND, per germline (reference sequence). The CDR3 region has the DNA TGTGCCAGTAGTAAACCCCTTGGCAGAGATCAGCCCCAGCATTTT. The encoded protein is CASSKPLGRDQPQHF.

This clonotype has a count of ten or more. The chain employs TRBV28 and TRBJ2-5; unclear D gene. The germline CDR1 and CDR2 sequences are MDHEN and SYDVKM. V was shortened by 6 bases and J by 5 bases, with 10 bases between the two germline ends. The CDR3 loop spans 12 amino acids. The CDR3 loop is CASSLLEETQYF. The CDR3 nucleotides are TGTGCCAGCAGCTTGCTGGAGGAGACCCAGTACTTC.

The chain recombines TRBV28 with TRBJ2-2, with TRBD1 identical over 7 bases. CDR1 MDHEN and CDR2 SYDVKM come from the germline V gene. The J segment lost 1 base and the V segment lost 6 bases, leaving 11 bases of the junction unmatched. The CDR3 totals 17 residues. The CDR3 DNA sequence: TGTGCCAGCAGGACCCTTAGGGACAGTGAGAACACCGGGGAGCTGTTTTTT. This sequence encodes CASRTLRDSENTGELFF.

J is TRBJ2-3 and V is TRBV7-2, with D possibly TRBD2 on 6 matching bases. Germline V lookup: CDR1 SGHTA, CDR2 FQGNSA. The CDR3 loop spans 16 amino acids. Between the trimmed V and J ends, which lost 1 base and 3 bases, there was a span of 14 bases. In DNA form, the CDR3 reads TGTGCCAGCAGCTTAGGGGGAGGTATAGTGACAGATACGCAGTATTTT. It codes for CASSLGGGIVTDTQYF.

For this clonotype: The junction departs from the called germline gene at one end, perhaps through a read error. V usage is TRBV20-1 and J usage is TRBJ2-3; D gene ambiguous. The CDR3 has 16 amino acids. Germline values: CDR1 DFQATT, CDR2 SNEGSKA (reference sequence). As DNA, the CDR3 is TGCAGTGCTACTATCCCCGGCGAGAGGAGCACAGATACACAGTATTTT. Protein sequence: CSATIPGERSTDTQYF.

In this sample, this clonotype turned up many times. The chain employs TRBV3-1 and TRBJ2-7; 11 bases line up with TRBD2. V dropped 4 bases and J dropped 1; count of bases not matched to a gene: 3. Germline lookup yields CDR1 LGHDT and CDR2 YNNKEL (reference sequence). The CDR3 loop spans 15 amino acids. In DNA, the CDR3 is TGTGCCAGCAGCCGCGGGACTAGCGGTTCCTACGAGCAGTACTTC. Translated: CASSRGTSGSYEQYF.

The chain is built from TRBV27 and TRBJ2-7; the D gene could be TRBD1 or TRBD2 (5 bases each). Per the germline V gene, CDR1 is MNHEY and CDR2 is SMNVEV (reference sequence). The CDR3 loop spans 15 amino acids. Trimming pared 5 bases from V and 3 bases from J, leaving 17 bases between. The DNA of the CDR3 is TGTGCCAGCAGTCCGCAGGGACCGAACCTCTACGAGCAGTACTTC. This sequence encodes CASSPQGPNLYEQYF.

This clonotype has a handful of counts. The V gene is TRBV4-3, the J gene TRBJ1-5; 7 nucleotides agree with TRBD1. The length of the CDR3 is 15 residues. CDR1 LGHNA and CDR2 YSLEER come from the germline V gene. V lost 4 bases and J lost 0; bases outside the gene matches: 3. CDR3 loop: CASSPDRFSNQPQHF. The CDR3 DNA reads TGCGCCAGCAGCCCGGACAGGTTTAGCAATCAGCCCCAGCATTTT.

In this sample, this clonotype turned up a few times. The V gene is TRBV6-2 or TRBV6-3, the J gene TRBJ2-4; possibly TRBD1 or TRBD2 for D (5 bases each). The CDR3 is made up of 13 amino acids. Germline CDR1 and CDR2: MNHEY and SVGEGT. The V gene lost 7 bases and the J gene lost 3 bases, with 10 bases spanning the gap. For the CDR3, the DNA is TGTGCCAGCAAGGGGACGGGCAAAAACATTCAGTACTTC. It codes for CASKGTGKNIQYF.

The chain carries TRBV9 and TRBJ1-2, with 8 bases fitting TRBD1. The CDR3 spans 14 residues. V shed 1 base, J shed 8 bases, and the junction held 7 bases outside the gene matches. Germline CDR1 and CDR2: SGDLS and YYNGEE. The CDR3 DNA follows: TGTGCCAGCAGCGTATTGGGCAGGGGGCGAGGCTACACCTTC. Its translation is CASSVLGRGRGYTF.

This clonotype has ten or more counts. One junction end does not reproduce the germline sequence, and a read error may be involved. The CDR3, as DNA: TGCGCCAGCAGCTTGGACTCTGGGCAGCCCCAGCATTTT. The encoded protein is CASSLDSGQPQHF. The chain is built from TRBV7-2 and TRBJ1-5; no reliable D call. Germline-derived CDR1 and CDR2 are SGHTA and FQGNSA. The CDR3 length is 13 residues.